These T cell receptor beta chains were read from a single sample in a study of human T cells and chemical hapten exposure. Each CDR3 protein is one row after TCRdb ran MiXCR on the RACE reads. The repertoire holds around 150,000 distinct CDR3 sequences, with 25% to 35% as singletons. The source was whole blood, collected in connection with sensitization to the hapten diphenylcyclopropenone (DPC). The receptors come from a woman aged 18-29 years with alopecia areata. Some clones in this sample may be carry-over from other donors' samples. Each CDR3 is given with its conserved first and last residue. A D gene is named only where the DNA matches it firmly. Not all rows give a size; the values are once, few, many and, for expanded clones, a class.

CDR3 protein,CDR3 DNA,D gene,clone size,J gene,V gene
CASSLGQIYEQYF,TGTGCCAGCAGCTTGGGGCAAATCTACGAGCAGTACTTC,-,-,TRBJ2-7,TRBV7-9
CSARKSTGQLNSPLHF,TGCAGTGCTAGAAAAAGTACGGGACAGCTTAATTCACCCCTCCACTTT,TRBD1,few,TRBJ1-6,TRBV20-1
CASRHSGNEQFF,TGTGCCAGTCGCCATAGCGGCAATGAGCAGTTCTTC,-,few,TRBJ2-1,TRBV11-1
CASSQGQGAFF,TGTGCCAGCAGCCAGGGCCAGGGAGCTTTCTTT,-,-,TRBJ1-1,TRBV4-2
CASSQDKGAYNEQYF,TGTGCCAGCAGCCAAGATAAGGGAGCCTACAACGAGCAGTACTTC,-,-,TRBJ2-7,TRBV4-2
CASSLGTSGETQYF,TGCGCCAGCAGCTTGGGGACTAGCGGTGAGACCCAGTACTTC,TRBD2,-,TRBJ2-5,TRBV5-1
CASSSLSTTGGGYTF,TGCGCCAGCAGCTCCCTAAGCACGACAGGAGGTGGCTACACCTTC,-,-,TRBJ1-2,TRBV5-1
CAIRSDSSGNTIYF,TGTGCCATCAGGTCGGACAGCTCTGGAAACACCATATATTTT,-,-,TRBJ1-3,TRBV10-3
CASSLVAGDNQPQHF,TGTGCCAGCAGCTTAGTGGCCGGGGACAATCAGCCCCAGCATTTT,-,many,TRBJ1-5,TRBV7-6
CASGTDQPQHF,TGTGCCAGCGGGACCGATCAGCCCCAGCATTTT,-,few,TRBJ1-5,TRBV10-3
CATSRDPPPDTQYF,TGTGCCACCAGCAGAGATCCCCCGCCAGATACGCAGTATTTT,-,-,TRBJ2-3,TRBV15
CATSRGSLAGPTDTQYF,TGTGCCACCAGCAGAGGGTCCTTAGCGGGACCCACAGATACGCAGTATTTT,TRBD2,-,TRBJ2-3,TRBV15
CSVKPGLNTEAFF,TGCAGCGTAAAACCGGGGCTGAACACTGAAGCTTTCTTT,-,few,TRBJ1-1,TRBV29-1
CASKGVDTEAFF,TGTGCCAGCAAGGGGGTGGACACTGAAGCTTTCTTT,-,-,TRBJ1-1,TRBV6-2/TRBV6-3
CASSEHQDWTEAFF,TGTGCCAGCAGTGAACACCAGGATTGGACTGAAGCTTTCTTT,-,few,TRBJ1-1,TRBV25-1
CASSQELGTGNSPLHF,TGCGCCAGCAGCCAAGAGCTCGGGACAGGAAATTCACCCCTCCACTTT,TRBD1,-,TRBJ1-6,TRBV4-3
CSASPGTSGTDTQYF,TGCAGTGCTAGCCCCGGGACTAGCGGCACAGATACGCAGTATTTT,TRBD2,-,TRBJ2-3,TRBV20-1
CASSLTGVGEQYF,TGCGCCAGCAGCCTGACAGGGGTGGGTGAGCAGTACTTC,TRBD1,many,TRBJ2-7,TRBV5-1
CASSQDPGTAVSEQYF,TGCGCCAGCAGCCAAGACCCCGGGACAGCCGTTTCGGAGCAGTACTTC,TRBD1,-,TRBJ2-7,TRBV4-3
CASRLGPRTGGAGEQFF,TGTGCCAGCAGGTTAGGCCCTCGTACAGGGGGCGCGGGTGAGCAGTTCTTC,TRBD1,-,TRBJ2-1,TRBV7-2
CATSRGGGRTGELFF,TGTGCCACCAGCAGAGGAGGGGGCAGGACCGGGGAGCTGTTTTTT,TRBD1,few,TRBJ2-2,TRBV15
CSASTGVGEKLFF,TGCAGTGCAAGCACAGGGGTGGGTGAAAAACTGTTTTTT,TRBD1,-,TRBJ1-4,TRBV20-1
CSVYRWGTDTQYF,TGCAGCGTGTACAGGTGGGGCACAGATACGCAGTATTTT,-,few,TRBJ2-3,TRBV29-1
CASSPMTSVDYEQYF,TGTGCCAGCAGTCCGATGACTAGCGTAGACTACGAGCAGTACTTC,TRBD2,-,TRBJ2-7,TRBV7-9
CASSQDFSGDGYTF,TGCGCCAGCAGCCAAGATTTCTCAGGGGACGGCTACACCTTC,-,once,TRBJ1-2,TRBV4-1
CASSLDWLSTDTQYF,TGTGCCAGCAGCTTAGATTGGTTAAGCACAGATACGCAGTATTTT,-,-,TRBJ2-3,TRBV11-2
CSAQQAISYNEQFF,TGCAGTGCCCAACAGGCTATCTCCTACAATGAGCAGTTCTTC,-,-,TRBJ2-1,TRBV20-1
CASSEVRKETQYF,TGCGCCAGCAGTGAAGTTCGCAAAGAGACCCAGTACTTC,-,-,TRBJ2-5,TRBV10-2
CSARDRDDEGYTF,TGCAGTGCTAGAGACCGGGACGATGAAGGCTACACCTTC,-,-,TRBJ1-2,TRBV20-1
CASSPSGIGYGYTF,TGTGCCAGCTCACCATCGGGGATAGGCTATGGCTACACCTTC,-,-,TRBJ1-2,TRBV18
CASSWQGSGNTIYF,TGTGCCAGCAGCTGGCAGGGATCTGGAAACACCATATATTTT,-,-,TRBJ1-3,TRBV5-4
CASRPQVGYEQYF,TGTGCCAGCAGGCCCCAGGTGGGCTACGAGCAGTACTTC,-,-,TRBJ2-7,TRBV6-5
CASSYPGHQYEQYF,TGTGCCAGCAGCTATCCGGGGCACCAATACGAGCAGTACTTC,-,-,TRBJ2-7,TRBV7-2
CSARGYGQLNTEAFF,TGCAGTGCTAGAGGTTACGGACAGTTGAACACTGAAGCTTTCTTT,-,-,TRBJ1-1,TRBV20-1
CSVRGEIGNEQFF,TGCAGCGTGCGGGGGGAAATTGGGAATGAGCAGTTCTTC,TRBD2,-,TRBJ2-1,TRBV29-1
CASRQGTEAFF,TGTGCCAGCCGCCAGGGCACTGAAGCTTTCTTT,-,few,TRBJ1-1,TRBV7-2
CASSVAGRLSGEQFF,TGTGCCAGCAGCGTAGCCGGACGTCTAAGTGGTGAGCAGTTCTTC,-,once,TRBJ2-1,TRBV9
CASRGGSEQFF,TGTGCCAGCCGGGGGGGTAGTGAGCAGTTCTTC,TRBD2,few,TRBJ2-1,TRBV6-4
CASSSDSYYGYTF,TGTGCCAGCAGCTCGGACAGTTACTATGGCTACACCTTC,-,-,TRBJ1-2,TRBV11-1
CASALWIAGGPYEQYF,TGTGCCAGCGCCCTCTGGATAGCGGGAGGGCCCTACGAGCAGTACTTC,TRBD2,-,TRBJ2-7,TRBV27
CASSLGGRSPLHF,TGTGCCAGCAGTCTCGGGGGCCGCTCACCCCTCCACTTT,-,many,TRBJ1-6,TRBV7-2
CSALPDGTYEQYF,TGCAGTGCTCTCCCGGACGGGACCTACGAGCAGTACTTC,-,-,TRBJ2-7,TRBV20-1
CASSRDHYEQYF,TGTGCCAGCAGTAGGGATCACTACGAGCAGTACTTC,-,many,TRBJ2-7,TRBV7-2
CASFINLEKYF,TGTGCCAGTTTCATAAACCTGGAAAAGTACTTC,-,few,TRBJ2-5,TRBV6-1
CASSPRVVSYEQYF,TGTGCCAGCAGCCCCCGAGTAGTCTCCTACGAGCAGTACTTC,-,few,TRBJ2-7,TRBV9